This T cell receptor (beta chain) comes out of a study of long-term antiretroviral therapy in people with HIV (dated by TCRdb to between 2021 and 2024). Describing the broader study: The earliest samples were collected roughly a decade before the 2015 WHO recommendation for immediate ART, at a time when ART was usually postponed until CD4 counts fell. A retrospective serial study tested whether changes in peripheral blood TRB repertoire composition and diversity were associated with ART initiation and durable HIV suppression. A total of fewer than 200 cryopreserved PBMC samples were contributed to the cohort by 30 adults with confirmed HIV infection, with samples collected serially over a mean of 6 years (range 1-12). Among the roughly 30 participants with HIV, eleven were female. No cross-contamination during QIAcube processing was shown when test extractions of a monoclonal T-cell line were performed alongside fewer than 35 polyclonal samples. Points the paper makes about the study in general: HIV repertoires had narrower CDR3 length ranges than controls, and the network structure suggested an antigen-experienced repertoire that shifted only slightly toward naive after ART. ART initiation was associated with a significant increase in TRB diversity, but diversity stayed significantly below transplant donor controls even after long-term ART. Inferences about post-ART repertoire changes were limited because no data were available on ART adherence, viral resistance or therapy changes. Because pre-ART samples had limited cell numbers, unsorted PBMC were profiled rather than sorted CD4+ and CD8+ T cells. The samples span the years 2004 to 2017, and the ART regimens used at that time may not be as effective as current regimens. Because PBMC availability was limited, only the TCR beta chain was sequenced, with no alpha chain pairing. The repertoire was dominated across all time points by expanded TRB clones identified before ART initiation, although this dominance was seen to fluctuate and to decrease in many PLHIV after ART.

From its cysteine to its phenylalanine, the CDR3 spans 12 amino acids. The read is trimmed to its CDR3 DNA, 36 bases read in frame from base 1. CDR1 and CDR2 were assigned from the germline V gene (reference sequence) as SEHNR and FQNEAQ. Trimming at the junction amounts to 1 base on V and 6 bases on J, and the germline ends lie 3 bases apart. Sequencing of the TRB variable region was done with the immunoSEQ hsTCRB v3.0 assay at survey level resolution. A depth of 40,000-50,000 T-cell genomes per sample was targeted for TRB sequencing. An Illumina MiSeq with a v3 150-cycle kit was used to sequence the pooled TRB libraries. In the source study's methods: Analysis of repertoires was carried out in R inside a reproducible Nextflow workflow spanning QC, data transformation and analysis. LymphoSeq2, an R package for AIRR-Seq data exploration, was used to implement custom analyses. After excluding several samples that yielded fewer than 5000 total TRB sequences, approximately 180 HIV repertoires remained for analysis. Among the 188 retained HIV repertoires, 55 to 65 were collected before ART initiation and about 130 were collected after ART initiation. Repertoires were downsampled to 5000 TRB nucleotide sequences, with summary statistics averaged over 100 downsampling iterations. Only TRB sequences with CDR3 regions of at least seven amino acids were retained for analysis. Diversity was measured with a Shannon entropy-derived clonality score and the Gini coefficient. In the repertoire networks, any two of the top 5000 CDR3 amino acid sequences were connected whenever the two sequences differed by an edit distance of one. For TRB CDR3 amino acid sequences, GLIPH2 was used to predict antigen specificity groups and MHC restriction. To flag known associations with CMV, EBV, HIV or tissue antigens, CDR3 amino acid sequences were compared against VDJdb and McPAS-TCR. Pre-ART, post-ART and control groups were compared with Wilcoxon signed-rank tests and Holm-Bonferroni correction. TCRdb took this table from immuneACCESS and kept in-frame rearrangements with V and J called. Such tables lack part of the clones; where checked against another copy, unresolved V genes explain under half of the gap, and the rest is unexplained. D and trimming come from the DNA, and the V and J calls and clone size come from that table. The sample contains tens of thousands of clones, 75% to 85% of them found a single time. The top ten clonotypes cover under 15% of the sample.

To be included, a participant needed at least one PBMC sample from before ART initiation plus at least two post-ART samples. Treatment was received in the United States of America by all participants with HIV. Before DNA extraction, cryopreserved samples of about 0.95-10 million PBMC were thawed and then washed. At the time of the earliest PBMC sample, participants with HIV were aged between about 20 and 54 years. PBMC samples were contributed by each participant from 1-4 timepoints before ART initiation and 2-8 timepoints after ART initiation, with a median of 7 samples. For every participant, serial HIV viral load, CD4+ T-cell count, ART history and demographic data were obtained. Genomic DNA was extracted from unsorted PBMC with a Qiagen kit on a QIAcube, with processing performed in batches of 12 samples. Comments on this clone: Its antigen is still unknown. One base away there is no much larger clone; base qualities are not given.

The chain is encoded by TRBV7-9 joined to TRBJ1-4, with no D gene named confidently. The sequence came from a man between 18 and 35 years old with HIV. The sample was unsorted PBMCs, taken 0.3 years after starting antiretroviral therapy. The CDR3 has the sequence CASSLEDEKLFF. The sequence in DNA is TGTGCCAGCAGCTTAGAGGATGAAAAACTGTTTTTT. The CDR3, completed at both ends by the reference TRBV7-9 and TRBJ1-4 genes, gives the full variable domain DTGVSQNPRHKITKRGQNVTFRCDPISEHNRLYWYRQTLGQGPEFLTYFQNEAQLEKSRLLSDRFSAERPKGSFSTLEIQRTEQGDSAMYLCASSLEDEKLFFGSGTQLSVL.